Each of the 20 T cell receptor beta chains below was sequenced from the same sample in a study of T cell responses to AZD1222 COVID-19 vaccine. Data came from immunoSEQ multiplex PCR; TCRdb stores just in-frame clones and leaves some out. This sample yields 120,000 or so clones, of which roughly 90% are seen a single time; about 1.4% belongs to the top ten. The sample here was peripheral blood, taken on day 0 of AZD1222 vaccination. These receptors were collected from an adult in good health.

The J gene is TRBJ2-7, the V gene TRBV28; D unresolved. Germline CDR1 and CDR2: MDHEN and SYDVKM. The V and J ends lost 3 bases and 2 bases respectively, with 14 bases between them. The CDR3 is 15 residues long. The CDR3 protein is CASSFSDMNTYEQYF. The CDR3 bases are TGTGCCAGCAGTTTCTCCGACATGAATACCTACGAGCAGTACTTC.

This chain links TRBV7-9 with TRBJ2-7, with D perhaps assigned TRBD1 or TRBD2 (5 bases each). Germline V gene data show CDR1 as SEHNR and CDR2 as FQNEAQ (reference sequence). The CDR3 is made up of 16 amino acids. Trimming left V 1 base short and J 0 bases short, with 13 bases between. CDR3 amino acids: CASSLGGFWASYEQYF. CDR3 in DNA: TGTGCCAGCAGCTTAGGGGGGTTTTGGGCCTCCTACGAGCAGTACTTC.

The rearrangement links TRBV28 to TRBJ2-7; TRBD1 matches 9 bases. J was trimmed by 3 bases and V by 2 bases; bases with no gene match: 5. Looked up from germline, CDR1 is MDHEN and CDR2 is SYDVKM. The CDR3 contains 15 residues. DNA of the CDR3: TGTGCCAGCAGTTTACCCGGGACAGGGCTCTACGAGCAGTACTTC. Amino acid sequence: CASSLPGTGLYEQYF.

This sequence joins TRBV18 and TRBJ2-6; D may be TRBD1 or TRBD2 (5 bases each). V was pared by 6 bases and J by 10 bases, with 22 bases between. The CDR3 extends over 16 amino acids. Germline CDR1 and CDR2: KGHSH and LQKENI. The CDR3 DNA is TGTGCCAGCTCCCCCCCCGGGACGGAGTCGACTAACGTCCTGACTTTC. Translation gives CASSPPGTESTNVLTF.

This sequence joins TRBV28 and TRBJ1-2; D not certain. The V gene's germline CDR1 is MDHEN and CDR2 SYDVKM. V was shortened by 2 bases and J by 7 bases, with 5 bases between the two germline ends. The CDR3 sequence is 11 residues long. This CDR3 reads CASSLLGGYTF. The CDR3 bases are TGTGCCAGCAGTTTACTTGGTGGCTACACCTTC.

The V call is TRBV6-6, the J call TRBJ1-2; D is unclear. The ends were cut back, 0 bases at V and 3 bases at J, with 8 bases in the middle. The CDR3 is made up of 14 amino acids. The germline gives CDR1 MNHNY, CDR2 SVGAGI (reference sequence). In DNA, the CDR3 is TGTGCCAGCAGTTACTCCGGGGAGGACTATGGCTACACCTTC. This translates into CASSYSGEDYGYTF.

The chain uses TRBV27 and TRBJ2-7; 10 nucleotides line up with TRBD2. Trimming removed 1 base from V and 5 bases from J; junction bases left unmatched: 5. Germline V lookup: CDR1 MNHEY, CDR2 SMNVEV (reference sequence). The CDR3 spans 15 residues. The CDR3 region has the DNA TGTGCCAGCAGTTTATGGCTAGCGGGAGTTGACGAGCAGTACTTC. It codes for CASSLWLAGVDEQYF.

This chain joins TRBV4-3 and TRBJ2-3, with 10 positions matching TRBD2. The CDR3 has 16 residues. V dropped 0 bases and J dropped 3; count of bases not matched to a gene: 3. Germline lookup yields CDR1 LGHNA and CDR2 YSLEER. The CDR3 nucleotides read TGCGCCAGCAGCCAAGAAGCTAGCGGGAGAACAGATACGCAGTATTTT. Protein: CASSQEASGRTDTQYF.

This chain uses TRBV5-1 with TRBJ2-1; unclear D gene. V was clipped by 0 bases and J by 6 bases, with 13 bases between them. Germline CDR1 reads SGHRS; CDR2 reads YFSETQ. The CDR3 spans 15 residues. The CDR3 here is CASSLVSVIVNEQFF. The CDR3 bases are TGCGCCAGCAGCTTGGTGTCAGTAATTGTCAATGAGCAGTTCTTC. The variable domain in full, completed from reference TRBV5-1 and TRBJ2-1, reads KAGVTQTPRYLIKTRGQQVTLSCSPISGHRSVSWYQQTPGQGLQFLFEYFSETQRNKGNFPGRFSGRQFSNSRSEMNVSTLELGDSALYLCASSLVSVIVNEQFFGPGTRLTVL.

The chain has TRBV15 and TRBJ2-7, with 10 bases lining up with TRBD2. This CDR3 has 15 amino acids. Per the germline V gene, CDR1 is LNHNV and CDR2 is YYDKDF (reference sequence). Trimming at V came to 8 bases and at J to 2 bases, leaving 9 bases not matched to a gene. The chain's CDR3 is CATSPGTSDTYEQYF. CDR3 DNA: TGTGCCACCTCGCCCGGGACTAGCGATACCTACGAGCAGTACTTC.

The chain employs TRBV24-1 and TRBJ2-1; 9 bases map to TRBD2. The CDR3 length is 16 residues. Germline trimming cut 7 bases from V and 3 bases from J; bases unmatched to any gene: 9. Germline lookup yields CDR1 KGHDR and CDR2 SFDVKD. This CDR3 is CATSPSGEGLYNEQFF. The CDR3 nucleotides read TGTGCCACCAGCCCTAGCGGGGAGGGGCTCTACAATGAGCAGTTCTTC.

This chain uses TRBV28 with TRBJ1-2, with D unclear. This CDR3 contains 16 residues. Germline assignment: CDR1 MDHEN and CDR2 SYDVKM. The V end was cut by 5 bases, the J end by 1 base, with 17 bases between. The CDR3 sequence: CASSPRVFFLNYGYTF. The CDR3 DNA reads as TGTGCCAGCAGTCCCCGGGTTTTTTTTCTTAACTATGGCTACACCTTC.

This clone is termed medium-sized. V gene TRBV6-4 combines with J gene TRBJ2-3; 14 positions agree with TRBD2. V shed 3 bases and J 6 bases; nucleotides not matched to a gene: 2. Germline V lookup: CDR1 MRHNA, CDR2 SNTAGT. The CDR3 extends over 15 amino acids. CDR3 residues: CASSETSGRADTQYF. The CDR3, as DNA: TGTGCCAGCAGTGAGACTAGCGGGAGGGCCGATACGCAGTATTTT.

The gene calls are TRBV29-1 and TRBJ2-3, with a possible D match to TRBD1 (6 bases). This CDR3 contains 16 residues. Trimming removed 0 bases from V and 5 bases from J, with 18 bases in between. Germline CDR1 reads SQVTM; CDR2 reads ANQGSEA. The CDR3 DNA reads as TGCAGCGTTGAAGATCGTTCCGGGACAACAAGAGATACGCAGTATTTT. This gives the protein CSVEDRSGTTRDTQYF.

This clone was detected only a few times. CDR3 protein: CASSDYSGSRGNEQFF. CDR3 nucleotides: TGTGCCAGCAGTGACTATAGCGGGTCTAGGGGCAATGAGCAGTTCTTC. The chain recombines TRBV6-2 or TRBV6-3 with TRBJ2-1; 7 positions agree with TRBD2. The CDR3 runs 16 residues. In germline, CDR1 is MNHEY, CDR2 SVGEGT. Trimming took 5 bases from V and 6 from J; bases not matched to a gene: 13.

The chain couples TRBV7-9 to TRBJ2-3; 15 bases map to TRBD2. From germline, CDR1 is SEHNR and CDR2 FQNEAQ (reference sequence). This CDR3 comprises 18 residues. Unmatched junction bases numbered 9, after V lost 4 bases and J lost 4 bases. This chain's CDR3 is CASSSSRTSGRESDTQYF. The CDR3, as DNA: TGTGCCAGCAGCTCAAGCCGGACTAGCGGGAGGGAATCAGATACGCAGTATTTT.

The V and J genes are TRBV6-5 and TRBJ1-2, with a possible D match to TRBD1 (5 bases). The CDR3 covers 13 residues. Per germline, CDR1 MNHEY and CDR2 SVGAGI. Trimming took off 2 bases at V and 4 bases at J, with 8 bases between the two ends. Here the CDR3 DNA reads TGTGCCAGCAGTTACGGGGCGCGCTATGGCTACACCTTC. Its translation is CASSYGARYGYTF.

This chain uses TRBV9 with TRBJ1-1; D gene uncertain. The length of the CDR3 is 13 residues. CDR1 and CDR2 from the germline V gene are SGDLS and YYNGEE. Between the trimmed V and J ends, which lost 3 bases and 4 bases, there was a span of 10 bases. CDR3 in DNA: TGTGCCAGCAGCGAGGAGACGCGCACTGAAGCTTTCTTT. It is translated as CASSEETRTEAFF.

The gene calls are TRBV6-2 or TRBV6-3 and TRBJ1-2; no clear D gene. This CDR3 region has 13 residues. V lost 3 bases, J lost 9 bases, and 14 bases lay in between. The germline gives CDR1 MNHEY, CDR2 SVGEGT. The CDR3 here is CASSYSGLIRYTF. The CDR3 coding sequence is TGTGCCAGCAGTTATTCGGGGTTAATTCGCTACACCTTC.

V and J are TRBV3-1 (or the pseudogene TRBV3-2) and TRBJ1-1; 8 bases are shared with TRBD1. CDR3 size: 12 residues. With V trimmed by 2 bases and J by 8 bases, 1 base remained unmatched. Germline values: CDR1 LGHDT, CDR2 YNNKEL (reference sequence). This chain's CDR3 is CASSQWDREAFF. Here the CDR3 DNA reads TGTGCCAGCAGCCAATGGGACAGGGAAGCTTTCTTT.